The sequence of this T cell receptor beta chain was determined in a study of blood T cell repertoires in COVID-19. The wider study: Some COVID-19 samples were acute and others convalescent; all came from the United States, Italy and Spain. Sources were T cells, B-cell-depleted T cells, or PBMCs; the material itself was cDNA or gDNA.

The CDR3 runs to 17 residues. CDR1 and CDR2 (germline): KGHSH, LQKENI. With 3 bases removed from V and 5 bases from J, the gap between germline ends came to 21 bases. How the authors handled the data: Nucleated cell number was recorded as an estimate derived from reference gene primer amplification. The table came from immunoSEQ multiplex PCR; TCRdb's copy has only in-frame clones and leaves some out. The V and J calls and clone size were taken over from that table, and D and trimming were inferred from the DNA. The table has 100,000 to 150,000 clones, 75% to 90% seen once. Followed over time, Seattle patients had been enrolled while infection was active.

This chain joins TRBV18 and TRBJ2-3; no clear D. The TCR originated in a woman older than 75 with COVID-19, enrolled during active disease. The material sequenced was peripheral blood. CDR3 bases: TGTGCCAGCTCACCCCTCCCTCCATACGATGTCGGAGATACGCAGTATTTT. Protein: CASSPLPPYDVGDTQYF.